The 14 T cell receptor beta chains in this list originate from one sample, sequenced in a study of T cell repertoires in aging, cancer and after chemotherapy. The template was genomic DNA from peripheral blood, not RNA. Multiplex touch-down PCR with TRB-A/B primers amplified rearranged V-D-J TRB sequences. Each CDR3 protein gets one entry after TCRdb re-called the multiplex PCR reads with MiXCR. This sample has some 9,900 distinct CDR3 sequences, with less than 30% found just once. The sequenced sample was blood. The receptors were gathered from a human donor in good health.

In its sample, this clonotype is medium-sized. V is TRBV12-3 or TRBV12-4 and J is TRBJ1-2; 9 bases fit TRBD1. The V and J ends lost 6 bases and 6 bases, in that order; junction bases with no gene match: 8. This CDR3 spans 14 amino acids. The CDR3 here is CASSFGTGSHGYTF. CDR3 sequence (DNA): TGTGCCAGCAGCTTCGGGACAGGGTCGCATGGCTACACCTTC.

This clonotype was seen a handful of times. The chain recombines TRBV6-1 with TRBJ2-3; D perhaps matches TRBD1 (6 bases). Trimming stripped 4 bases from V and 2 bases from J, with 22 bases between. CDR1 is MNHNS and CDR2 is SASEGT in the germline V gene. There are 18 residues in the CDR3. CDR3 in DNA: TGTGCCAGCAGTGCAGAGGGAGTGTCGGGACAAGTCACAGATACGCAGTATTTT. Translating gives CASSAEGVSGQVTDTQYF.

This clonotype was observed a handful of times. For the CDR3, the DNA is TGTGCCAGCAGCTTAAGCTTGGCGGGTCAAGAGACCCAGTACTTC. It codes for CASSLSLAGQETQYF. V gene TRBV11-2 combines with J gene TRBJ2-5; D might be TRBD2 (5 bases). Trimming stripped 2 bases from V and 2 bases from J, with 12 bases between. The CDR3 is 15 residues long. Germline values: CDR1 SGHAT, CDR2 FQNNGV.

This clonotype was found a few times. This chain connects TRBV28 to TRBJ2-7; 11 bases fit TRBD2. CDR1 is MDHEN and CDR2 is SYDVKM in the germline V gene. The V and J ends lost 10 bases and 3 bases, in that order; junction bases with no gene match: 11. There are 15 residues in the CDR3. CDR3 in amino acids: CATEYPGLADYEQYF. The CDR3 DNA sequence: TGTGCCACTGAATATCCGGGACTAGCGGACTACGAGCAGTACTTC.

This clonotype turned up a few times. The chain combines TRBV20-1 with TRBJ2-7; D is unclear. With 0 bases removed from V and 3 bases from J, the gap between germline ends came to 3 bases. This CDR3 is 11 amino acids long. Germline V gene data show CDR1 as DFQATT and CDR2 as SNEGSKA (reference sequence). Here the CDR3 DNA reads TGCAGTGCTAGAGATTTCTACGAGCAGTACTTC. Its protein product is CSARDFYEQYF.

This clonotype was seen a handful of times. The chain is built from TRBV7-9 and TRBJ2-5, with a weak D call TRBD1 (6 bases). The V end was cut by 5 bases, the J end by 2 bases, with 18 bases between. The CDR3 consists of 16 residues. From germline, CDR1 is SEHNR and CDR2 FQNEAQ (reference sequence). DNA for the CDR3: TGTGCCAGCAGCCCGCCCCCGGGACAAAGACAAGAGACCCAGTACTTC. This codes for CASSPPPGQRQETQYF.

The J gene is TRBJ1-1, the V gene TRBV19; TRBD1 agrees at 11 bases. CDR1 and CDR2 (germline): LNHDA, SQIVND (reference sequence). V lost 5 bases and J lost 5; bases outside the gene matches: 7. CDR3 length: 15 amino acids. This CDR3 reads CASSPLGTGGTEAFF. In nucleotides, the CDR3 is TGTGCCAGTAGTCCTCTGGGGACAGGGGGTACTGAAGCTTTCTTT.

This clonotype is labeled as medium-sized. The V and J genes are TRBV19 and TRBJ1-2; weak D call: TRBD1 (5 bases). CDR1 is LNHDA, CDR2 SQIVND, per germline (reference sequence). This CDR3 spans 13 amino acids. The germline V and J ends were trimmed by 9 bases and 2 bases, with 13 bases remaining between them. CDR3 sequence reads: CASAPRGNYGYTF. In DNA form, the CDR3 reads TGTGCCAGCGCCCCACGGGGGAACTATGGCTACACCTTC. The complete variable domain, with remaining parts taken from reference TRBV19 and TRBJ1-2, reads DGGITQSPKYLFRKEGQNVTLSCEQNLNHDAMYWYRQDPGQGLRLIYYSQIVNDFQKGDIAEGYSVSREKKESFPLTVTSAQKNPTAFYLCASAPRGNYGYTFGSGTRLTVV.

This clonotype has only one observation. The chain has TRBV29-1 and TRBJ2-7; 8 bases are shared with TRBD1. The CDR3 covers 12 residues. J gave up 0 bases and V 7 bases, and 2 bases lay outside the gene matches. CDR1 and CDR2 (germline): SQVTM, ANQGSEA. DNA of the CDR3: TGCAGCGGACAGGGGTTCTCCTACGAGCAGTACTTC. Residues: CSGQGFSYEQYF.

The rearrangement uses TRBV10-3 and TRBJ2-2; 10 positions match TRBD2. With 0 bases clipped from V and 3 bases from J, the junction kept 10 bases outside the gene matches. Germline V gene lookup returns CDR1 ENHRY and CDR2 SYGVKD. The CDR3 has 19 amino acids. CDR3 sequence (DNA): TGTGCCATCAGTGAGTCATCGGCTAGCGGGAGTAGGGACACCGGGGAGCTGTTTTTT. Protein sequence: CAISESSASGSRDTGELFF.

As for this clonotype: At one end the junction does not follow the germline gene, possibly because of a read error. The rearrangement links TRBV12-3 or TRBV12-4 to TRBJ2-1; 12 bases map to TRBD2. The CDR3 totals 14 residues. This chain's CDR3 is CASSLAGGPDEQFF. The CDR3 DNA reads TGTGCCAGCAGTCTAGCGGGAGGGCCGGATGAGCAGTTCTTC.

This clonotype is medium-sized by share. V usage is TRBV7-6 and J usage is TRBJ2-1, with D maybe TRBD2 (6 bases). The CDR3 totals 16 residues. Trimming shortened V by 4 bases and J by 0 bases, and 13 bases separated the two germline ends. The germline V gene has CDR1 SGHVS and CDR2 FNYEAQ. For the CDR3, the DNA is TGTGCCAGCAGCTGGGGACTCCGCGGCTCCTACAATGAGCAGTTCTTC. Encoded protein: CASSWGLRGSYNEQFF.

A few counts support this clonotype. The gene calls are TRBV12-3 or TRBV12-4 and TRBJ2-3, with D perhaps TRBD1 (5 bases). V gave up 1 base and J gave up 11 bases, with 10 bases separating them. The CDR3 covers 12 residues. Here the CDR3 reads CASSLGIQGQYF. The CDR3 region has the DNA TGTGCCAGCAGTTTAGGGATCCAGGGGCAGTATTTT.

The rearrangement links TRBV5-4 to TRBJ1-2; the D gene is possibly TRBD1 (5 bases). The length of the CDR3 is 14 residues. Between the trimmed V and J ends, which lost 1 base and 4 bases, there was a span of 11 bases. Germline V CDR1 and CDR2: SGHNT, YYREEE (reference sequence). This CDR3 is CASSLNWGGYGYTF. CDR3 DNA sequence: TGTGCCAGCAGCTTGAATTGGGGGGGCTATGGCTACACCTTC.